This TCR beta chain was observed in a study of T cell responses to AZD1222 COVID-19 vaccine. Findings and caveats of the study: Receipt of two AZD1222 doses was followed by a rise in Spike-specific TCR breadth and depth. The donor cohort was predominantly white British with a female majority, and clonal diversity may have been underestimated. Researchers report vaccine-associated CD4 TCRs spanning spike, with dominance at 160-218 and 743-854. The number of AZD1222 recipients seropositive at baseline was only five or six.

The CDR3 has 13 amino acids. The V gene lost 1 base and the J gene lost 5 bases, with 8 bases spanning the gap. CDR1 is SNHLY and CDR2 is FYNNEI in the germline V gene. The method was immunoSEQ multiplex PCR; TCRdb's version includes in-frame clones alone and lacks a portion of them. The table has 120,000 or so clones, around 84% seen once. On this clone: The antigen remains unidentified. Distinct nucleotide sequences in the sample also encode this CDR3.

The genes are TRBV2 and TRBJ1-1; TRBD1 might be the D (5 bases). Source: peripheral blood, taken 28 days after the second AZD1222 dose. The origin of this receptor is an adult who received the AZD1222 COVID-19 vaccine. DNA for the CDR3: TGTGCCAGCAGTGAAGGGCCAGGGACTGAAGCTTTCTTT. Encoded protein: CASSEGPGTEAFF.